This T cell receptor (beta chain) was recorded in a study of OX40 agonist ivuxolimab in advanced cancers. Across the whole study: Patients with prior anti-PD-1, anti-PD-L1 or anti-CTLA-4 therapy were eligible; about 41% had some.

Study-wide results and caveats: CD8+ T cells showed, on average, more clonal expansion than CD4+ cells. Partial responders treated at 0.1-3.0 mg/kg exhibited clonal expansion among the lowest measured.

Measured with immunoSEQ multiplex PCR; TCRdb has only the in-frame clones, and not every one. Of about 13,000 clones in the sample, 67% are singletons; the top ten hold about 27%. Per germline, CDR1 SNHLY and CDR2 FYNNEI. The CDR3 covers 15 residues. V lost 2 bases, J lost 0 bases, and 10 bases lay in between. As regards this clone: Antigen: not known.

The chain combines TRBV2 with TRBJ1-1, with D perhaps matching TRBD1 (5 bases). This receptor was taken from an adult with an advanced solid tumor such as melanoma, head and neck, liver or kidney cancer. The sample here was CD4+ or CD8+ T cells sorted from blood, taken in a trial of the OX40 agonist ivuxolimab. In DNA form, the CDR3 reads TGTGCCAGCAGTGAAATCGACAGCCTGAACACTGAAGCTTTCTTT. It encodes CASSEIDSLNTEAFF.